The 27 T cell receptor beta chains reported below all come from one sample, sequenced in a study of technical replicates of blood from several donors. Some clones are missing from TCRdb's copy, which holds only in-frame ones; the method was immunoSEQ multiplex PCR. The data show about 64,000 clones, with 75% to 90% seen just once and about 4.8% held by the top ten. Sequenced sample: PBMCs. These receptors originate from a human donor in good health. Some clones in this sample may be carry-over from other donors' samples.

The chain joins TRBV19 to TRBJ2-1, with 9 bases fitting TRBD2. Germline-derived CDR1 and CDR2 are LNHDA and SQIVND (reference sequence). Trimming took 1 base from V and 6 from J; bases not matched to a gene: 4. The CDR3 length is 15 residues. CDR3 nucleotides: TGTGCCAGTAGTATAGGGCGGGGGGGCCCCAATGAGCAGTTCTTC. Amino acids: CASSIGRGGPNEQFF.

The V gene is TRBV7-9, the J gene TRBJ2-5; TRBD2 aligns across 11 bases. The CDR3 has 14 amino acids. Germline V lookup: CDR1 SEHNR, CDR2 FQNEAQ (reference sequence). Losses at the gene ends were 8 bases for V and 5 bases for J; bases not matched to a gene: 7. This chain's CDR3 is CASSKTSGVETQYF. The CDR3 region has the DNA TGTGCCAGCTCCAAGACTAGCGGGGTTGAGACCCAGTACTTC.

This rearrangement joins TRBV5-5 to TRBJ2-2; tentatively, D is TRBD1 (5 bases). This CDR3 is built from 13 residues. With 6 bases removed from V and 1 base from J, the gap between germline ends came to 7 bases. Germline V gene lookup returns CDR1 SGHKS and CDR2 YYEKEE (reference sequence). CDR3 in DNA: TGTGCCAGCATCAGGGAGAACACCGGGGAGCTGTTTTTT. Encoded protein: CASIRENTGELFF.

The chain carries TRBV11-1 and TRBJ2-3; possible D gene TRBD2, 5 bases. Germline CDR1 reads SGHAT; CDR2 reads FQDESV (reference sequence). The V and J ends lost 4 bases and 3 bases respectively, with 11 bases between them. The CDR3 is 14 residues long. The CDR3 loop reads CASSYEGRTDTQYF. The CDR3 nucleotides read TGTGCCAGCAGCTACGAGGGAAGGACAGATACGCAGTATTTT.

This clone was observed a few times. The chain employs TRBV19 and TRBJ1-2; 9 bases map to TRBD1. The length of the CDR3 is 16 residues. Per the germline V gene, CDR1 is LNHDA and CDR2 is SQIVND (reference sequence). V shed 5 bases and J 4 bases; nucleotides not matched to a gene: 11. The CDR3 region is CASSAPGQGRFYGYTF. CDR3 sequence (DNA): TGTGCCAGTAGTGCCCCTGGACAGGGGCGGTTCTATGGCTACACCTTC.

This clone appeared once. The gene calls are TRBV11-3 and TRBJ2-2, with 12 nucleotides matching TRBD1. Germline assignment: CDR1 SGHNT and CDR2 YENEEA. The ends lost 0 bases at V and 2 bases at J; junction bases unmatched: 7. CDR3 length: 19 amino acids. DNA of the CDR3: TGTGCCAGCAGCTTAGATCAGGGACAGGGGGCTGGTAACACCGGGGAGCTGTTTTTT. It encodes CASSLDQGQGAGNTGELFF.

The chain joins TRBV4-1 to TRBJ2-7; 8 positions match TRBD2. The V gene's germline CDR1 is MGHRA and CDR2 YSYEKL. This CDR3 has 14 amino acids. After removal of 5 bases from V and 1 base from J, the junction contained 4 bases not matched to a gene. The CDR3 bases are TGCGCCAGCAGCGGGTTAGCGGGGTCCTACGAGCAGTACTTC. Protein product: CASSGLAGSYEQYF.

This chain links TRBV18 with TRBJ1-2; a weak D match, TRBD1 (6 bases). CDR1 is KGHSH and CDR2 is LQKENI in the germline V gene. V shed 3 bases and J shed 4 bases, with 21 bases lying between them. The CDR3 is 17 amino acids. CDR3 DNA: TGTGCCAGCTCACCCTCGCCGACGGGAAGGGGGGGCTATGGCTACACCTTC. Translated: CASSPSPTGRGGYGYTF.

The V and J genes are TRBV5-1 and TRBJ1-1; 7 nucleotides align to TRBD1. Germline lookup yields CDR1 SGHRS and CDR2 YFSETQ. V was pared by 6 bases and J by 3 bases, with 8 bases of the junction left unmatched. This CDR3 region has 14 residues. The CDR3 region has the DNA TGCGCCAGCAACACTCAGGGGGTTGACACTGAAGCTTTCTTT. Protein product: CASNTQGVDTEAFF.

CDR3 sequence (DNA): TGTGCCAGCAGCGTAGACGGTTCCTATCAGCCCCAGCATTTT. This codes for CASSVDGSYQPQHF. This chain joins TRBV9 and TRBJ1-5; no clear D. Germline CDR1 reads SGDLS; CDR2 reads YYNGEE. V lost 0 bases, J lost 5 bases, and 9 bases lay in between. The CDR3 spans 14 residues. Combining the CDR3 with reference TRBV9 and TRBJ1-5 gives the whole variable domain DSGVTQTPKHLITATGQRVTLRCSPRSGDLSVYWYQQSLDQGLQFLIQYYNGEERAKGNILERFSAQQFPDLHSELNLSSLELGDSALYFCASSVDGSYQPQHFGDGTRLSIL.

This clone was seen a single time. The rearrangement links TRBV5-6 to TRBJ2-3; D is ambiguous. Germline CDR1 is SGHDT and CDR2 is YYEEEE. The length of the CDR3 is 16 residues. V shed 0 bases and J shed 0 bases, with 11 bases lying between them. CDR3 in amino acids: CASSLDLKTSTDTQYF. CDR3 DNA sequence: TGTGCCAGCAGCTTGGATCTGAAGACTAGCACAGATACGCAGTATTTT.

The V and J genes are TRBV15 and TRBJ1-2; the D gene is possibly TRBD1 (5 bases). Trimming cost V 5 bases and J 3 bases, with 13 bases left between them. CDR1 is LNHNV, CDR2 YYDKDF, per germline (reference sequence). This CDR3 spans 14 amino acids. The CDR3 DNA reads TGTGCCACCAGCGGACAAAGGGGATACTATGGCTACACCTTC. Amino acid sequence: CATSGQRGYYGYTF.

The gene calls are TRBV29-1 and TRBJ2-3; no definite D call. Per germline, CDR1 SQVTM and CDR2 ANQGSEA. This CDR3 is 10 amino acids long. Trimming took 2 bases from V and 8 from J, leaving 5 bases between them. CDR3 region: CSVELATQYF. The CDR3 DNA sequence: TGCAGCGTTGAACTGGCTACGCAGTATTTT.

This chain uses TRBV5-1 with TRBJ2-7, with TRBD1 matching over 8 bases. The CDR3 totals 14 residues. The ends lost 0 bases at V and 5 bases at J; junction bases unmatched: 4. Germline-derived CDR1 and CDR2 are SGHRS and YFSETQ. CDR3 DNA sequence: TGCGCCAGCAGCTTGGAGACAGGGGTTGACGAGCAGTACTTC. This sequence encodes CASSLETGVDEQYF.

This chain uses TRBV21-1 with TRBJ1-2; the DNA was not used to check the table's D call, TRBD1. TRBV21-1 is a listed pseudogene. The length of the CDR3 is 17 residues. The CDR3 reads CASSAIPGHTDSYGYTF. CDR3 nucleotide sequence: TGTGCCAGCAGCGCAATACCGGGACACACAGATAGCTATGGCTACACCTTC.

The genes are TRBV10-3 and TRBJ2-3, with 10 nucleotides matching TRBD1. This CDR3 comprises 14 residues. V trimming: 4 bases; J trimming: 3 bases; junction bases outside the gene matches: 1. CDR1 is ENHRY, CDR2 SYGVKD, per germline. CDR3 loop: CAISVDRGTDTQYF. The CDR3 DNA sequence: TGTGCCATCAGTGTGGACAGGGGGACAGATACGCAGTATTTT.

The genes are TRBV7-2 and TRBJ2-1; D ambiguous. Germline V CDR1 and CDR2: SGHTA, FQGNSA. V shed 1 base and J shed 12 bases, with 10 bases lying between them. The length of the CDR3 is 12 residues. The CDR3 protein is CASSLGRVAQFF. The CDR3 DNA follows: TGTGCCAGCAGCTTAGGCCGGGTTGCGCAGTTCTTC.

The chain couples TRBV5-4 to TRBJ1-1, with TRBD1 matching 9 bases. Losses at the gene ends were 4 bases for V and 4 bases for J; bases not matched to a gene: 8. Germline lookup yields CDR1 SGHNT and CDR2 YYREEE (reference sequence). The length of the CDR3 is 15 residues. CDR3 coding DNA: TGTGCCAGCAGCGGGGACAGGGCTTGGGGCACTGAAGCTTTCTTT. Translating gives CASSGDRAWGTEAFF.

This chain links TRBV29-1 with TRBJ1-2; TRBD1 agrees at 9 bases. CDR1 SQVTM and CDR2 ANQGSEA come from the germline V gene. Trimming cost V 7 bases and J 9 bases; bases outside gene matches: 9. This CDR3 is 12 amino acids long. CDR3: CSGLQGALSYTF. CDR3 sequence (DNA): TGCAGCGGACTACAGGGGGCCCTAAGCTACACCTTC.

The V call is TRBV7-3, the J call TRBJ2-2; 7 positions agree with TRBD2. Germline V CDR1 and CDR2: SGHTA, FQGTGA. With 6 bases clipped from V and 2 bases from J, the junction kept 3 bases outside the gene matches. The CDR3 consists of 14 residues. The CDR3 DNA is TGTGCCAGCAGGACTAGCTCTAACACCGGGGAGCTGTTTTTT. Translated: CASRTSSNTGELFF. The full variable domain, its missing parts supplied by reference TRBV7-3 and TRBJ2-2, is GAGVSQTPSNKVTEKGKYVELRCDPISGHTALYWYRQSLGQGPEFLIYFQGTGAADDSGLPNDRFFAVRPEGSVSTLKIQRTERGDSAVYLCASRTSSNTGELFFGEGSRLTVL.

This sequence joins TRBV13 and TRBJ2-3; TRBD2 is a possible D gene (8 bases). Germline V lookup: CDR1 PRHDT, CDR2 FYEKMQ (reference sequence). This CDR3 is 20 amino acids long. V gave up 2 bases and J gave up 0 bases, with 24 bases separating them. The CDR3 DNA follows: TGTGCCAGCAGCTTATACGGGAGGGCAGGGGGATTATTTAGCACAGATACGCAGTATTTT. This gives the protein CASSLYGRAGGLFSTDTQYF. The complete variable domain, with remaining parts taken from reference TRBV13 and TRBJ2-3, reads AAGVIQSPRHLIKEKRETATLKCYPIPRHDTVYWYQQGPGQDPQFLISFYEKMQSDKGSIPDRFSAQQFSDYHSELNMSSLELGDSALYFCASSLYGRAGGLFSTDTQYFGPGTRLTVL.

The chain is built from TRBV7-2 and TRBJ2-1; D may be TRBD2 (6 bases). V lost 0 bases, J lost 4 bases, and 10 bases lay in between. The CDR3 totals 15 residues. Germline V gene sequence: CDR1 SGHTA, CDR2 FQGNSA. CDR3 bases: TGTGCCAGCAGCTTAGCGACTAGTCGTTACAATGAGCAGTTCTTC. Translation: CASSLATSRYNEQFF.

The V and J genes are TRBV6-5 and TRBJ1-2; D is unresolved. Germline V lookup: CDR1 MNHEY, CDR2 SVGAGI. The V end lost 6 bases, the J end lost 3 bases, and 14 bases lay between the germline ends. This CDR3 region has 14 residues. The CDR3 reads CASRTTFGYYGYTF. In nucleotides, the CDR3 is TGTGCCAGCAGGACAACATTTGGCTACTATGGCTACACCTTC.

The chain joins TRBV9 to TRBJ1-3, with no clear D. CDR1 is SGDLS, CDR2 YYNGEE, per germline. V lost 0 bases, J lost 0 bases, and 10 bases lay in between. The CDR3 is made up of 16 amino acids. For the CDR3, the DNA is TGTGCCAGCAGCGTAGGAGCGGACTACTCTGGAAACACCATATATTTT. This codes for CASSVGADYSGNTIYF.

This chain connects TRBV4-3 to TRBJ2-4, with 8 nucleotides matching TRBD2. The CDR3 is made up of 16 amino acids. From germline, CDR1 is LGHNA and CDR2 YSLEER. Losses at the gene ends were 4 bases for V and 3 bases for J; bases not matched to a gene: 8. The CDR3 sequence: CASSPGLGEGKNIQYF. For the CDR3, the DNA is TGCGCCAGCAGCCCGGGACTAGGCGAAGGCAAAAACATTCAGTACTTC.

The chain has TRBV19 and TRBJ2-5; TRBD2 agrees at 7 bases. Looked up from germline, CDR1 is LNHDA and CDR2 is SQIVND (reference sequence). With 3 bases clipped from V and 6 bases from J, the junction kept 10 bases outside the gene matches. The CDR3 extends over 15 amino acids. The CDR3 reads CASSMGAGSLKTQYF. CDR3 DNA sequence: TGTGCCAGTAGTATGGGAGCGGGGAGTTTGAAGACCCAGTACTTC.

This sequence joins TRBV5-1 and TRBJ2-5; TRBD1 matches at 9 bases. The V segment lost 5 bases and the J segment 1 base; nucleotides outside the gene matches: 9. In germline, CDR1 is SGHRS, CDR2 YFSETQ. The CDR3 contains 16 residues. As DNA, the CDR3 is TGCGCCAGCAGTAGGGATTCGGACAGGGGCCAAGAGACCCAGTACTTC. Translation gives CASSRDSDRGQETQYF.